This T cell receptor (beta chain) was sequenced during a study of blood T cells in healthy people across ages. Whole-study findings and limits: Long-lived donors carried more naive CD4+ cells and greater diversity than aged donors.

This clonotype was observed a few times. Its antigen is still unknown. Samples each had at least 6 micrograms of total RNA extracted. From germline, CDR1 is LGHNT and CDR2 FRNRAP. The CDR3 covers 12 residues. A second PCR of 7 to 11 cycles used a sample-barcoded 5' primer and a J-beta primer mix. TCRdb re-called the 5' RACE reads with MiXCR, one entry per CDR3 protein. The repertoire holds some 1,000,000 distinct CDR3 sequences, with roughly a quarter as singletons. These data are also associated with another study on T cells of mothers and their children.

The receptor was derived from a girl aged 2-10 years in good health. The chain links TRBV12-5 to TRBJ2-5; D not certain. The J call may be faulty, since TRBJ2-7 better matches the DNA end. The sequenced sample was blood. This CDR3 is CASGLPGNEQYF. The CDR3 bases are TGTGCTAGTGGTTTGCCCGGAAACGAGCAGTACTTC.